A selection of T cell receptor beta chains follows, all from one sample in a study of blood T cell repertoires in COVID-19. Sequencing used immunoSEQ multiplex PCR; TCRdb keeps in-frame clones, though not all of them. The sample shows fewer than 350,000 clones, approximately 90% of them seen only once. The sequencing input was PBMCs or T cells enriched from blood (not recorded which). These receptors were taken from a woman in her thirties or forties who had recovered from COVID-19. Each CDR3 is given with its conserved first and last residue. A D gene is named only where the DNA matches it firmly. The size of a clone is reported for some rows only, either as once, few or many, or as a class for expanded clones.

clone size	V gene	J gene	D gene	CDR3 DNA	CDR3 protein
NA	TRBV29-1	TRBJ1-2	TRBD1	TGCAGCGTTGATCCCACAGGGGATGATCACTATGGCTACACCTTC	CSVDPTGDDHYGYTF
NA	TRBV10-1	TRBJ2-3	TRBD2	TGCGCCAGCAGTCCTGCGGGGGGCACAGATACGCAGTATTTT	CASSPAGGTDTQYF
NA	TRBV20-1	TRBJ1-6	NA	TGCAGTGCTAGCCCTCCACCCCTCCACTTT	CSASPPPLHF
NA	TRBV2	TRBJ1-4	TRBD1	TGTGCCAGCATCGAACAGGGGGCTAATGAAAAACTGTTTTTT	CASIEQGANEKLFF
NA	TRBV27	TRBJ2-7	NA	TGTGCCAGCAGTCGGGGGAGGTCCTACGAGCAGTACTTC	CASSRGRSYEQYF
NA	TRBV7-2	TRBJ1-4	NA	TGTGCCAGCAGCTTACAGGTCTCGAATGAAAAACTGTTTTTT	CASSLQVSNEKLFF
NA	TRBV4-3	TRBJ1-5	TRBD1	TGCGCCAGCAGCCCGACGGGACAGTTTGGTCAGCCCCAGCATTTT	CASSPTGQFGQPQHF
NA	TRBV7-2	TRBJ1-3	TRBD1	TGTGCCAGCAGGCCCGACAGGGGGCAAGGCTCTGGAAACACCATATATTTT	CASRPDRGQGSGNTIYF
NA	TRBV5-1	TRBJ1-3	TRBD1	TGCGCCAGCAGCTTGGCCAGAAAGTGGGACAGGGAATCTTCTTTATATTTT	CASSLARKWDRESSLYF
NA	TRBV30	TRBJ1-5	TRBD1	TGTGCCTGGGCTGGGACAGGGGACGGTCAGCCCCAGCATTTT	CAWAGTGDGQPQHF
NA	TRBV12-2	TRBJ2-2	NA	TGTGCAAGTCGCTTAGAACTAGCGGGAGCCAGGACCGGGGAGCTGTTTTTT	CASRLELAGARTGELFF
NA	TRBV10-3	TRBJ2-5	TRBD2	TGTGCCATCTCGGACGCGGGGGGGATAGGTTTTGAGACCCAGTACTTC	CAISDAGGIGFETQYF
NA	TRBV4-3	TRBJ2-2	TRBD2	TGCGCCAGCAGCCGAGGGACTACAAACACCGGGGAGCTGTTTTTT	CASSRGTTNTGELFF
NA	TRBV12-3/TRBV12-4	TRBJ1-1	NA	TGTGCCAGCAGCCCGACAGAGAACACTGAAGCTTTCTTT	CASSPTENTEAFF
NA	TRBV5-1	TRBJ2-1	TRBD2	TGCGCCAGCAGCTCCTCGGGACTAGCGGGGGGCCAAGATGAGCAGTTCTTC	CASSSSGLAGGQDEQFF
once	TRBV2	TRBJ1-3	NA	TGTGCCAGCAGTTTCGGGTCCCTAAGCGCGGACACCATATATTTT	CASSFGSLSADTIYF
NA	TRBV10-3	TRBJ2-2	NA	TGTGCCATCAGTGAGACTAGTGGGGGGACCGGGGAGCTGTTTTTT	CAISETSGGTGELFF
once	TRBV3-1/TRBV3-2	TRBJ2-7	TRBD2	TGTGCCAGCAGCTACCTAGCGGGAGGGTGGGAGCAGTACTTC	CASSYLAGGWEQYF
NA	TRBV28	TRBJ1-1	NA	TGTGCCAGTCCACCCCGGGATGGGAACACTGAAGCTTTCTTT	CASPPRDGNTEAFF
NA	TRBV7-9	TRBJ1-2	NA	TGTGCCAGCAGCTTAAGGGGTCCTGGCTACACCTTC	CASSLRGPGYTF
NA	TRBV15	TRBJ1-6	NA	TGTGCCACCAGCAGAGCGGGGGACTCTAGTTCACCCCTCCACTTT	CATSRAGDSSSPLHF
NA	TRBV30	TRBJ2-4	NA	TGTGCCTTGAAGGCGGGGGCCAAAAACATTCAGTACTTC	CALKAGAKNIQYF
NA	TRBV19	TRBJ1-2	NA	TGTGCCAGTAGTATAGGCGGAGACTATGGCTACACCTTC	CASSIGGDYGYTF
few	TRBV9	TRBJ2-5	NA	TGTGCCAGCAGCGTAGCTGCGGGTCAAGAGACCCAGTACTTC	CASSVAAGQETQYF
few	TRBV5-1	TRBJ2-7	TRBD2	TGCGCCAGCAGCTTGGTTGCGACTAGCGGCTACGAGCAGTACTTC	CASSLVATSGYEQYF
NA	TRBV9	TRBJ2-7	TRBD2	TGTGCCAGCAGCGTAGGGGCTCTCGCGGGAGGGTCCTCCTTC	CASSVGALAGGSSF
NA	TRBV19	TRBJ1-2	NA	TGTGCCAGTAGTATTGGCATAAACTATGGCTACACCTTC	CASSIGINYGYTF
once	TRBV4-3	TRBJ1-3	NA	TGCGCCAGCAGCCAAGATAACGGTTTCGGAAACACCATATATTTT	CASSQDNGFGNTIYF
NA	TRBV24-1	TRBJ1-5	NA	TGTGCCACCAGTGATCTACAGAGCAATCAGCCCCAGCATTTT	CATSDLQSNQPQHF
NA	TRBV28	TRBJ1-1	NA	TGTGCCAGCAGTTTGATCCAGGGGTTAAACACTGAAGCTTTCTTT	CASSLIQGLNTEAFF
NA	TRBV5-1	TRBJ1-4	NA	TGCGCCAGCAGCTCCGAGGGGGGGGCTAATGAAAAACTGTTTTTT	CASSSEGGANEKLFF
NA	TRBV3-1/TRBV3-2	TRBJ2-3	TRBD2	TGTGCCAGCAGCCAAGATAGCGGGAGGGGTACAGATACGCAGTATTTT	CASSQDSGRGTDTQYF
NA	TRBV5-1	TRBJ1-5	NA	TGCGCCAGCAGCTTGAACAGCCGGTCGGATCAGCCCCAGCATTTT	CASSLNSRSDQPQHF
NA	TRBV27	TRBJ1-2	TRBD1	TGTGCCAGCAGTTCTCGGACAGGAAGGAGTGGCTACACCTTC	CASSSRTGRSGYTF
NA	TRBV12-2	TRBJ1-3	NA	TGTGCAAGTCGCCCTGCGGGGCAGGGCCTCGACTCTGGAAACACCATATATTTT	CASRPAGQGLDSGNTIYF
NA	TRBV7-3	TRBJ2-3	TRBD2	TGTGCCAGCAGCACACAGACTAGCGGGGGGACAGATACGCAGTATTTT	CASSTQTSGGTDTQYF
NA	TRBV9	TRBJ1-2	NA	TGTGCCAGCAGCGTAGAGGGCAGGGATAGTTTCGGCTACACCTTC	CASSVEGRDSFGYTF
NA	TRBV4-2	TRBJ2-7	TRBD2	TGTGCCAGCAGCCTTCAGCGGGAGGGCCCGGGGGAGCAGTACTTC	CASSLQREGPGEQYF
NA	TRBV28	TRBJ2-1	TRBD2	TGTGCCAGCAAGGCGGGGGGCTCCTACAATGAGCAGTTCTTC	CASKAGGSYNEQFF
NA	TRBV28	TRBJ1-4	TRBD1	TGTGCCAGCAGTGCCCCCGGGACAGGGTCGGAAAAACTGTTTTTT	CASSAPGTGSEKLFF
NA	TRBV2	TRBJ2-3	NA	TGTGCCAGCACTTCTTCCGAGCGGAGGGCAGATACGCAGTATTTT	CASTSSERRADTQYF
once	TRBV7-3	TRBJ2-7	TRBD2	TGTGCCAGCATCGTGTGGAGCGGGAGGAACCTGGACGAGCAGTACTTC	CASIVWSGRNLDEQYF
NA	TRBV5-1	TRBJ2-3	TRBD2	TGCGCCAGCAGCTTGGGAATTAGCGGGGGGGCACCCACAGATACGCAGTATTTT	CASSLGISGGAPTDTQYF
NA	TRBV15	TRBJ1-6	TRBD1	TGTGCCACCAGCGGAGACAGGGTGGGTTCACCCCTCCACTTT	CATSGDRVGSPLHF
NA	TRBV4-3	TRBJ1-5	NA	TGCGCCAGCAGCCAAGCGCAGGGAATACAGCCCCAGCATTTT	CASSQAQGIQPQHF
NA	TRBV30	TRBJ2-1	NA	TGTGCCTGGAGAAGACAGGATTCGGATGAGCAGTTCTTC	CAWRRQDSDEQFF
NA	TRBV5-1	TRBJ1-6	TRBD1	TGCGCCAGCAGCTTGGCGACAGGGGGCGGATCACCCCTCCACTTT	CASSLATGGGSPLHF
few	TRBV12-3/TRBV12-4	TRBJ2-7	NA	TGTGCCAGCAGTATCAGGGGCGACGAGCAGTACTTC	CASSIRGDEQYF
NA	TRBV6-5	TRBJ1-1	NA	TGTGCCAGCTGCGGAGCCGGGAAAACTGAAGCTTTCTTT	CASCGAGKTEAFF
NA	TRBV20-1	TRBJ2-3	TRBD1	TGCAGTGCTAGTGACCGGGACAGGGGAGAAGGGACAGATACGCAGTATTTT	CSASDRDRGEGTDTQYF
NA	TRBV7-6	TRBJ2-5	TRBD2	TGTGCCAGCAGCTTAGCTATCGGAGCTAGCGGGGGACTGGGAGAGACCCAGTACTTC	CASSLAIGASGGLGETQYF
NA	TRBV6-5	TRBJ1-1	NA	TGTGCCAGCAGTTACTCGGGTAGCTTGAACACTGAAGCTTTCTTT	CASSYSGSLNTEAFF
NA	TRBV18	TRBJ2-2	TRBD1	TGTGCCAGCTCACTTGCCGGGACAGGGGGCTCCGGGGAGCTGTTTTTT	CASSLAGTGGSGELFF
NA	TRBV27	TRBJ2-3	NA	TGTGCCAGCTGCCGACAGTTTTCAGATACGCAGTATTTT	CASCRQFSDTQYF
NA	TRBV4-2	TRBJ1-6	TRBD1	TGTGCCAGCAGCCATCCTTCAGGGACAGTCCGTAATTCACCCCTCCACTTT	CASSHPSGTVRNSPLHF
NA	TRBV6-5	TRBJ2-7	TRBD2	TGTGCCAGCTCGGGAGGACTAGCGGGAATGTACGAGCAGTACTTC	CASSGGLAGMYEQYF
NA	TRBV19	TRBJ2-7	TRBD2	TGTGCCAGTAGTTTGGGACTAGCGGCGATCTCCTACGAGCAGTACTTC	CASSLGLAAISYEQYF
NA	TRBV18	TRBJ2-3	NA	TGTGCCAGCTCACCCAAGGGGGATACGCAGTATTTT	CASSPKGDTQYF
NA	TRBV7-9	TRBJ1-2	TRBD1	TGTGCCAGCAGGGGGACAGGGTCTGGCTACACCTTC	CASRGTGSGYTF
once	TRBV12-3/TRBV12-4	TRBJ1-1	NA	TGTGCCAGCAGTCGTTTATCGACTGAAGCTTTCTTT	CASSRLSTEAFF